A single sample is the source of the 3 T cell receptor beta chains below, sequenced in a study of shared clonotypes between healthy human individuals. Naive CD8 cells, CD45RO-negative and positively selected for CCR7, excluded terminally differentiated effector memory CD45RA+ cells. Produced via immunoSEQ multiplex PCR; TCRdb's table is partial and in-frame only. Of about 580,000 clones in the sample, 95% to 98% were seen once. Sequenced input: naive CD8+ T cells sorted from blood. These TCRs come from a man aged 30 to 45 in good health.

CDR3 protein: CATGTSGTGEQFF. CDR3 sequence (DNA): TGTGCCACCGGGACTAGCGGGACAGGAGAGCAGTTCTTC. The V gene is TRBV19, the J gene TRBJ2-1; 13 bases map to TRBD2. Trimming took 10 bases from V and 10 from J; bases not matched to a gene: 7. This CDR3 is 13 amino acids long. Looked up from germline, CDR1 is LNHDA and CDR2 is SQIVND (reference sequence).

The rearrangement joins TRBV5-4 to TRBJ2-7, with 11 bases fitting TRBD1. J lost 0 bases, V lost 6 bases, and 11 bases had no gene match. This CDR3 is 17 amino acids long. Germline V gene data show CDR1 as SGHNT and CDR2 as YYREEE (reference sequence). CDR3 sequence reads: CASTHGQGATGSYEQYF. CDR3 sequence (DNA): TGTGCCAGCACCCATGGACAGGGGGCGACGGGCTCCTACGAGCAGTACTTC. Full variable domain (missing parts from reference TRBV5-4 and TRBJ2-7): ETGVTQSPTHLIKTRGQQVTLRCSSQSGHNTVSWYQQALGQGPQFIFQYYREEENGRGNFPPRFSGLQFPNYSSELNVNALELDDSALYLCASTHGQGATGSYEQYFGPGTRLTVT.

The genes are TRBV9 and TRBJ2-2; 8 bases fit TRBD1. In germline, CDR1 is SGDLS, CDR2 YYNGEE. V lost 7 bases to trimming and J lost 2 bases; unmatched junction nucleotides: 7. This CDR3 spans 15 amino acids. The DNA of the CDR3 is TGTGCCAGCGAAACCGGGACAGGTAACACCGGGGAGCTGTTTTTT. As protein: CASETGTGNTGELFF.